The rows below give T cell receptor beta chains drawn from one sample of a study of T cell responses to AZD1222 COVID-19 vaccine. Clones were sequenced by immunoSEQ multiplex PCR, and TCRdb holds only the in-frame ones, with some missing. The sample lists roughly 93,000 clones; 65% to 90% were seen once. The sequenced sample was peripheral blood, obtained on day 0 of AZD1222 vaccination. The receptors originated from an adult in good health. Each CDR3 is given with its conserved first and last residue. The D gene is left open where the match is weak. Only some rows state a clone size, as once, few, many or a class for expanded clones.

clone_size d_call j_call v_call cdr3_nt cdr3_aa
- - TRBJ2-7 TRBV5-1 TGCGCCAGCAGCTTGGAGAGGCAGGGTAACGAGCAGTACTTC CASSLERQGNEQYF
- - TRBJ2-7 TRBV7-9 TGTGCCAGCAGCTTACCCAGGTCGGATGAGCAGTACTTC CASSLPRSDEQYF
- TRBD1 TRBJ2-3 TRBV18 TGTGCCAGCTCACCACGCGGACAGGGGGGTCGTAACACAGATACGCAGTATTTT CASSPRGQGGRNTDTQYF
- TRBD2 TRBJ2-3 TRBV18 TGTGCCAGCTCAACCGGGACTAGCGGGAGTGCAGATACGCAGTATTTT CASSTGTSGSADTQYF
- - TRBJ2-1 TRBV3-1/TRBV3-2 TGTGCCTCAGGGACTGGCTTCTCCAATGAGCAGTTCTTC CASGTGFSNEQFF
- - TRBJ2-7 TRBV5-4 TGTGCCAGCAGCACTTCCTACGAGCAGTACTTC CASSTSYEQYF
- - TRBJ2-5 TRBV2 TGTGCCAGCAGTGAAAGGACAGATTGGAGGGAGACCCAGTACTTC CASSERTDWRETQYF
once - TRBJ2-5 TRBV7-6 TGTGCCAGCAGCTTTCGGGAGACCCAGTACTTC CASSFRETQYF
- TRBD2 TRBJ2-1 TRBV7-6 TGTGCCAGCAGCGCCCCGAGGAGCGGGGGGGCATCCTACAATGAGCAGTTCTTC CASSAPRSGGASYNEQFF
- - TRBJ2-5 TRBV27 TGTGCCAGCAGTCAAGACAGGTTTCAAGAGACCCAGTACTTC CASSQDRFQETQYF
- TRBD1 TRBJ2-3 TRBV7-2 TGTGCCAGCAGCTTAGACATGGACAGGGACACGCAGTATTTT CASSLDMDRDTQYF
- - TRBJ2-5 TRBV19 TGTGCCACCCGGGGGGCCGAGACCCAGTACTTC CATRGAETQYF
- - TRBJ1-1 TRBV18 TGTGCCAGCTCACCTATCGAGAACACTGAAGCTTTCTTT CASSPIENTEAFF
- TRBD1 TRBJ1-2 TRBV4-2 TGTGCCAGCAGCCATTCCGGGACAGGGAGTTGGGGCTACACCTTC CASSHSGTGSWGYTF
- - TRBJ1-6 TRBV6-5 TGTGCCAGCAGTTACGGGAGGATTGATAATTCACCCCTCCACTTT CASSYGRIDNSPLHF
- - TRBJ1-2 TRBV12-3/TRBV12-4 TGTGCCAGCAGTTTGCAGGAAGGTAATGGCTACACCTTC CASSLQEGNGYTF
once - TRBJ1-5 TRBV2 TGTGCCAGTTCTAGGGGAGATAATCAGCCCCAGCATTTT CASSRGDNQPQHF
- - TRBJ2-4 TRBV5-5 TGTGCCAGCAGCTTGGGGCAGCAAATTAAAAACATTCAGTACTTC CASSLGQQIKNIQYF
- - TRBJ2-2 TRBV6-6 TGTGCCAGCAGTCCCACTGGGGGGACAGCCCGAGCCGGGGAGCTGTTTTTT CASSPTGGTARAGELFF
- TRBD1 TRBJ2-3 TRBV18 TGTGCCAGCTCGCAACAGGGGGTGGGCACAGATACGCAGTATTTT CASSQQGVGTDTQYF
- TRBD2 TRBJ2-7 TRBV11-2 TGTGCCAGCAGCTTAGGACTAGCGACCCATCACGAGCAGTACTTC CASSLGLATHHEQYF
- TRBD1 TRBJ1-2 TRBV6-5 TGTGCCAGCAGACCCGACAGGGTGGGGTATGGCTACACCTTC CASRPDRVGYGYTF
- - TRBJ2-2 TRBV2 TGTGCCAGCAGTGAAGCCAGGGCAGCCGGGGAGCTGTTTTTT CASSEARAAGELFF
- - TRBJ2-1 TRBV5-6 TGTGCCAGCAGCTTGTTGCGGAGTTCCTACAATGAGCAGTTCTTC CASSLLRSSYNEQFF
- - TRBJ1-3 TRBV12-3/TRBV12-4 TGTGCCAGCAGTTCGGCCTCTGGAAACACCATATATTTT CASSSASGNTIYF
- - TRBJ1-4 TRBV2 TGTGCCAGCAGTGGGACCCCGGGGGAAAAACTGTTTTTT CASSGTPGEKLFF
- - TRBJ1-1 TRBV27 TGTGCCAGCAGCTATTCCCACGGGGGCGGGTCTTTCTTT CASSYSHGGGSFF
- TRBD1 TRBJ1-1 TRBV18 TGTGCCAGCTCTCAGGGGGCCTTAACTGAAGCTTTCTTT CASSQGALTEAFF
- - TRBJ2-3 TRBV30 TGTGCCTGGAGCCTCAGTGGGGGCTACACAGATACGCAGTATTTT CAWSLSGGYTDTQYF
- - TRBJ1-3 TRBV15 TGTGCCACCAGCAGATACGACACCCGCGACACCATATATTTT CATSRYDTRDTIYF
once - TRBJ2-6 TRBV29-1 TGCAGCGTTGCTCTCTCTGGGGCCAACGTCCTGACTTTC CSVALSGANVLTF
once TRBD1 TRBJ1-6 TRBV18 TGTGCCAGCTCACCACTGGACAGGCCTAATTATAATTCACCCCTCCACTTT CASSPLDRPNYNSPLHF
- TRBD1 TRBJ1-2 TRBV5-6 TGTGCCAGCAGGAGGACAGGGGCCGCTGGCTACACCTTC CASRRTGAAGYTF
- TRBD1 TRBJ1-2 TRBV7-3 TGTGCCAGCAGCTTAGTAGGGACAGGCTATGGCTACACCTTC CASSLVGTGYGYTF
medium-sized TRBD1 TRBJ1-2 TRBV14 TGTGCCAGCAGCCAAGTGGGACAGGGGAACTATGGCTACACCTTC CASSQVGQGNYGYTF